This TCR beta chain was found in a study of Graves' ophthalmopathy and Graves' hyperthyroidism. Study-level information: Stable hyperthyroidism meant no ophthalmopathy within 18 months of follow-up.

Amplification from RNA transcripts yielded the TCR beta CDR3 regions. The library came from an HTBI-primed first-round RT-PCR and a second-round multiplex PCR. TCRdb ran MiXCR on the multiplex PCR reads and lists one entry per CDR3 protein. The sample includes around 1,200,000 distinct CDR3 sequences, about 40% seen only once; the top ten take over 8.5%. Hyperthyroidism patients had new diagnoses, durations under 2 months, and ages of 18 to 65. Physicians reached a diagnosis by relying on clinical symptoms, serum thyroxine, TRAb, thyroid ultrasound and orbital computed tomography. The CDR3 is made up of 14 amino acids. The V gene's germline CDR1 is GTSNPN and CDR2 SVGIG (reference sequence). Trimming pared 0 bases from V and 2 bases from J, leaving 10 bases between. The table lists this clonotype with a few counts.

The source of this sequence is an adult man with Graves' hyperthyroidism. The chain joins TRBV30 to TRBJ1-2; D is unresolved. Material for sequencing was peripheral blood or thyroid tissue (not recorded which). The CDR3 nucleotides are TGTGCCTGGAGTGTTCACCCAGCGAACTATGGCTACACCTTC. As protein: CAWSVHPANYGYTF.